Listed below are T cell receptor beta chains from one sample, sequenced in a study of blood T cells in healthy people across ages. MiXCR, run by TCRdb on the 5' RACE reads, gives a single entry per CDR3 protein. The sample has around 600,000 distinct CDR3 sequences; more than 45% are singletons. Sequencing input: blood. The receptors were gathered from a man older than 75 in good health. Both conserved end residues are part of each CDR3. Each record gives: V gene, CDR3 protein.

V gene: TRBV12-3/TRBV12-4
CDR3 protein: CASSLSDRAGANVLTF

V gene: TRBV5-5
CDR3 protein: CASAGPEGNQPQHF

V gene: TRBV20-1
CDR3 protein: CSAWGPVQETQYF

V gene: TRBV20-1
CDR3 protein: CSARRAQGRTTEAFF

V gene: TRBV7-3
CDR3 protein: CASSLRQGYGETQYF

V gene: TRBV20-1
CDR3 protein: CSARDSNPPQHF

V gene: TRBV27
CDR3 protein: CASSWSGDSYNEQFF

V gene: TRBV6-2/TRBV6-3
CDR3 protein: CASSYRLGFGETQYF

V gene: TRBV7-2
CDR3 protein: CASSLVAETQYF

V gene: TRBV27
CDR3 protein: CASRPGTGANVLTF

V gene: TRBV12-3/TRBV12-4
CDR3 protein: CASSYRESTQYF

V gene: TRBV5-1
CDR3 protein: CASSQEPGRMNTEAFF

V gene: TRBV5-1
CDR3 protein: CASSLERTDTQYF

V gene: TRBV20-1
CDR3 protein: CSAYPKGRHQETQYF

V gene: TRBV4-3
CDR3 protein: CASSQDRTIGTQYF

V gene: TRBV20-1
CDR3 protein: CSAREAGWQPQHF

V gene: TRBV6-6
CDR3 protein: CASSFEQGRSDGYTF

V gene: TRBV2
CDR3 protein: CASMVTGGGYEQYF

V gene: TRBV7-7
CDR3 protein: CAPHAPSGYEQYF

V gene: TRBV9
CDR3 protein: CASSVRSGEAGANVLTF

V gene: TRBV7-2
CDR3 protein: CASSLARTSGTQETQYF

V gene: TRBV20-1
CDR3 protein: CSARLGEETDTQYF

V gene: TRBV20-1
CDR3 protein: CSANWGLAGDLNEQFF

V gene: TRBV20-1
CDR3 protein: CSASGALGEGNSYEQYF

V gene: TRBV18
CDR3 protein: CASSPAGRSYNEQFF

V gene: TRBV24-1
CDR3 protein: CATSPGPGNYEQYF

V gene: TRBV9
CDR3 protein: CASSVFQSNEQFF

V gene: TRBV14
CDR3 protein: CASSLGQGEAEAFF

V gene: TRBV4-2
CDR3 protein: CASSQVPSEAPYEQYF

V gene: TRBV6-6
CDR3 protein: CASRETGGAGQPQHF

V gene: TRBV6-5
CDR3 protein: CASSKMAGGEQYF

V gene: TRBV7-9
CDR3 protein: CASSPQQGRHGYTF

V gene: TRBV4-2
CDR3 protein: CASSQEFRGHEQFF

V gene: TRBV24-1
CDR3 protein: CATSIPGSYEQYF

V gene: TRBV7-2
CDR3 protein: CASSTGGGIVGELFF

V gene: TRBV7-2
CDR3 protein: CASSHRRGGADYGYTF

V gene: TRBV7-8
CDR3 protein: CASSLAASGGRSGTDTQYF

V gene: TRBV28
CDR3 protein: CASSEQGEQYF

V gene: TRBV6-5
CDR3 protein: CASISQGTEAFF

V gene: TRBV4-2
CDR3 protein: CASSPPSSNQPQHF

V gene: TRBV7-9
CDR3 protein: CASSLGGAREPQHF

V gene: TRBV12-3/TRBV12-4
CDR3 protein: CASSLAAGREIQPQHF

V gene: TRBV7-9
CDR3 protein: CASSSNYEQYF

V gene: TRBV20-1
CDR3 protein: CSAPGSTDTQYF

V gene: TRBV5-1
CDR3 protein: CASSLVMAGSNEKLFF

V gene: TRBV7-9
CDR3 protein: CASSLRRGAFYEQYF

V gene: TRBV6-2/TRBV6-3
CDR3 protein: CASNQPSGYSYEQYF

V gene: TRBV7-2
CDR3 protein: CASSSIIEAFF